This T cell receptor beta chain emerged from a study of CD8 T cells in ankylosing spondylitis. The study, taken as a whole, reports: Researchers report that disease-linked clones proved CD8+ and relatively rare in peripheral blood. Earlier authors reported some of these motif variants in reactive arthritis synovial fluid and blood. A TCR beta motif of several highly homologous variants seemed to mark ankylosing spondylitis blood.

Via MiXCR, TCRdb re-called the 5' RACE reads, giving one row per CDR3 protein. This table has about 420,000 distinct CDR3 sequences, around 20% appearing once. This clonotype came up a few times. Antigen specificity is unknown. The sequence derives from a male donor with ankylosing spondylitis. The sequenced sample was blood, either unsorted or a sorted T cell fraction (not recorded which).

CDR3 DNA sequence: TGTGCCAGCAGTCCCTATGGCAGGGGAACTGAAGCTTTCTTT. This translates into CASSPYGRGTEAFF. The chain joins TRBV28 to TRBJ1-1; perhaps TRBD1 as D (6 bases). Per germline, CDR1 MDHEN and CDR2 SYDVKM. V was pared by 5 bases and J by 5 bases, with 15 bases between. The CDR3 consists of 14 residues. Full variable domain (missing parts from reference TRBV28 and TRBJ1-1): DVKVTQSSRYLVKRTGEKVFLECVQDMDHENMFWYRQDPGLGLRLIYFSYDVKMKEKGDIPEGYSVSREKKERFSLILESASTNQTSMYLCASSPYGRGTEAFFGQGTRLTVV.